This T cell receptor (beta chain) was sequenced during a study of T cells after yellow fever vaccination. Study background: Those fractions that held only low numbers of cells were prepared using the SMART-Seq v4 Ultra Low Input RNA kit.

The CDR3 sequence is 14 residues long. Germline CDR1 MRHNA, CDR2 SNTAGT. V was pared by 2 bases and J by 6 bases, with 10 bases between. TCRdb reanalysed the 5' RACE reads using MiXCR and keeps one entry per CDR3 protein. Of some 290,000 distinct CDR3 sequences listed, about 10% are singletons. The sequence derives from a man between 18 and 35 years old who received the YFV17D yellow fever vaccine. The starting material was CD4+ T cells sorted from PBMCs, obtained 45 days after the yellow fever booster vaccination. This chain joins TRBV6-4 and TRBJ2-2, with D unresolved. The CDR3 region is CASSDRAAAGELFF. The CDR3 coding sequence is TGTGCCAGCAGTGACAGGGCGGCTGCCGGGGAGCTGTTTTTT.